The rows below give T cell receptor beta chains drawn from one sample of a study of T cell responses to AZD1222 COVID-19 vaccine. The assay was immunoSEQ multiplex PCR, and TCRdb's table has in-frame clones only and misses some. This sample yields approximately 140,000 clones, of which 85% to 95% are seen a single time; less than 0.95% belongs to the top ten. The input for sequencing was peripheral blood, taken on day 0 of MenACWY control vaccination. The origin of the receptors is an adult in good health. Each CDR3 is given with its conserved first and last residue. Each record gives: J gene, clone size, V gene, D gene, CDR3 DNA, CDR3 protein. D genes are given only for firm matches. Not all rows give a size; the values are once, few, many and, for expanded clones, a class.

>TRBJ1-2|NA|TRBV27|TRBD1
TGTGCCAGCAGTTTAACAGGGGGGTATGGCTACACCTTC
CASSLTGGYGYTF
>TRBJ2-3|NA|TRBV6-2/TRBV6-3|TRBD2
TGTGCCAGCAGTTACTCTAGCGGGGCAGCAGATACGCAGTATTTT
CASSYSSGAADTQYF
>TRBJ2-7|NA|TRBV6-2/TRBV6-3|NA
TGTGCCAGCAGCTTGCAGGGTTACGAGCAGTACTTC
CASSLQGYEQYF
>TRBJ2-5|NA|TRBV6-4|TRBD1
TGTGCCAGCAGTGAACAGGGGAATCAAGAGACCCAGTACTTC
CASSEQGNQETQYF
>TRBJ2-5|NA|TRBV7-9|TRBD2
TGTGCCAGCAGCTTAGCAACGTCTAGCGGGAAGATAGGGCAAGAGACCCAGTACTTC
CASSLATSSGKIGQETQYF
>TRBJ1-5|NA|TRBV5-5|NA
TGTGCCAGCAGCTTGGAAGCCGGGTTCGTTCAGCCCCAGCATTTT
CASSLEAGFVQPQHF
>TRBJ2-7|NA|TRBV28|NA
TGTGCCAGCAGTTCAGGAAAAGGATCCTACGAGCAGTACTTC
CASSSGKGSYEQYF
>TRBJ1-2|few|TRBV2|NA
TGTGCCAGCAGCCAAGACGGGGCCCGCTATGGCTACACCTTC
CASSQDGARYGYTF
>TRBJ1-2|NA|TRBV2|NA
TGTGCCAGCAGTGAAGCTTTGTCAGTAACCTCCTATGGCTACACCTTC
CASSEALSVTSYGYTF
>TRBJ1-2|NA|TRBV5-1|NA
TGCGCCAGCATGGACGCATATGGCTACACCTTC
CASMDAYGYTF
>TRBJ2-3|NA|TRBV14|NA
TGTGCCAGCAGCCTGTCCTGGATGTCAGATACGCAGTATTTT
CASSLSWMSDTQYF
>TRBJ2-7|NA|TRBV19|TRBD1
TGTGCCAGTAGTACCCGCCCCCAACAGGGGAACGAGCAGTACTTC
CASSTRPQQGNEQYF
>TRBJ2-7|NA|TRBV9|NA
TGTGCCAGCAGCGTAGGGGCGGAGGGCTCCTACGAGCAGTACTTC
CASSVGAEGSYEQYF
>TRBJ2-5|NA|TRBV4-1|NA
TGCGCCAGCAGCCATCTCACAGTCCCCTTCCAAGAGACCCAGTACTTC
CASSHLTVPFQETQYF
>TRBJ1-5|NA|TRBV5-1|NA
TGCGCCAGCAGCTTGGGGGGGGGCAATCAGCCCCAGCATTTT
CASSLGGGNQPQHF
>TRBJ2-7|NA|TRBV6-2/TRBV6-3|TRBD1
TGTGCCAGCAGTTCTCACAACACAGGGGGCGCGTACGAGCAGTACTTC
CASSSHNTGGAYEQYF